This entry describes one T cell receptor beta chain. This specimen comes from a study of T cell changes during pregnancy in multiple sclerosis. Measured with immunoSEQ multiplex PCR; TCRdb has only the in-frame clones, and not every one. In the table there are 20,000 to 25,000 clones, about 85% of which are singletons. This TCR was recovered from a female donor with multiple sclerosis, enrolled in a pregnancy study. Sample: CD8+ T cells from peripheral blood mononuclear cells, taken before pregnancy.

CDR3 DNA: TGCGCCAGCAGCTTGCCTAGGGGGCTTGGATCCTACAATGAGCAGTTCTTC. As protein: CASSLPRGLGSYNEQFF. The J gene is TRBJ2-1, the V gene TRBV5-1; 7 nucleotides align to TRBD1. J lost 1 base, V lost 1 base, and 8 bases had no gene match. Germline assignment: CDR1 SGHRS and CDR2 YFSETQ. CDR3 length equals 17 residues.